The present entry profiles one TCR beta chain with its context. This CDR3 is built from 15 residues. Trimming cost V 0 bases and J 3 bases, with 13 bases left between them. From germline, CDR1 is SGDLS and CDR2 YYNGEE. These data belong to a study of Graves' ophthalmopathy and Graves' hyperthyroidism. CDR3 regions of TCR beta were amplified from RNA transcripts. An opening RT-PCR round employed HTBI primers and preceded a second-round multiplex PCR. TCRdb called the multiplex PCR reads again in MiXCR, with one record for every CDR3 protein. The table records 650,000 to 900,000 distinct CDR3 sequences, about 44% of them present only once.

The genes are TRBV9 and TRBJ2-7, with D perhaps matching TRBD1 (6 bases). What was sequenced was peripheral blood. This sequence originates from an adult man with Graves' ophthalmopathy. The CDR3 nucleotides read TGTGCCAGCAGCGTAGAAGGACAGAGGATCTACGAGCAGTACTTC. Translation gives CASSVEGQRIYEQYF.